These 25 T cell receptor beta chains share one sample of origin, sequenced in a study of T cell repertoires in cytomegalovirus infection (dated by TCRdb to between 2018 and 2021). The sample was run on an Illumina HiSeq 1500. TCRdb reran the public reads through fastp at Q25 and MiXCR, keeping productive beta chains. Identical CDR3 proteins give one entry, which carries the most common genes and DNA. This sample is represented by 200,000 to 300,000 distinct CDR3 sequences; about an eighth of them were singletons. The ten biggest clones cover around 9.5% of the sample. Sequencing was carried out using PBMCs. Receptors were obtained from a human donor in good health (CMV status not recorded). Some clones in this sample may be carry-over from other donors' samples.

This clonotype has more than one count but fewer than ten. The chain joins TRBV7-9 to TRBJ2-7; unclear D gene. V lost 1 base, J lost 0 bases, and 7 bases lay in between. This CDR3 region has 14 residues. Germline V gene lookup returns CDR1 SEHNR and CDR2 FQNEAQ (reference sequence). CDR3 sequence: CASSLGEPSYEQYF. For the CDR3, the DNA is TGTGCCAGCAGCTTAGGAGAGCCCTCCTACGAGCAGTACTTC.

The V and J genes are TRBV20-1 and TRBJ2-7; 11 bases match TRBD2. V was clipped by 6 bases and J by 0 bases; unmatched bases: 7. CDR1 and CDR2 (germline): DFQATT, SNEGSKA (reference sequence). CDR3 length: 15 amino acids. The DNA of the CDR3 is TGCAGTGCACACCCCGGGACTAGCGGCTCCTACGAGCAGTACTTC. It yields the protein CSAHPGTSGSYEQYF.

The V gene is TRBV10-3, the J gene TRBJ1-5; no clear D. The V gene's germline CDR1 is ENHRY and CDR2 SYGVKD. The V end was cut by 10 bases, the J end by 10 bases, with 26 bases between. CDR3 size: 15 residues. The CDR3 region has the DNA TGTGCCACCTCTCAAGGCCCACCCGCCCCCCGTCCCCAGCATTTT. Translated, it gives CATSQGPPAPRPQHF.

The table lists this clonotype with many counts. The V gene is TRBV28, the J gene TRBJ2-7; 7 nucleotides match TRBD2. Germline-derived CDR1 and CDR2 are MDHEN and SYDVKM. Losses at the gene ends were 8 bases for V and 4 bases for J; bases not matched to a gene: 11. The CDR3 covers 14 residues. The CDR3 is CASVEAGRGYEQYF. The CDR3 DNA follows: TGTGCCAGCGTCGAAGCGGGGCGGGGGTACGAGCAGTACTTC.

This clonotype came up many times. This chain connects TRBV6-1 to TRBJ2-3, with TRBD2 matching over 7 bases. After removal of 5 bases from V and 0 bases from J, the junction contained 5 bases not matched to a gene. CDR3 length equals 15 residues. Germline values: CDR1 MNHNS, CDR2 SASEGT. CDR3 in amino acids: CASSPYSGSTDTQYF. CDR3 DNA sequence: TGTGCCAGCAGTCCTTATAGCGGGAGCACAGATACGCAGTATTTT.

The sample holds many counts of this clonotype. This rearrangement joins TRBV25-1 to TRBJ2-1; D remains ambiguous. CDR3 length: 16 amino acids. Germline loops: CDR1 MGHDK, CDR2 SYGVNS. V lost 2 bases and J lost 4, with 15 bases in between. CDR3 residues: CASSEGPEGIYNEQFF. CDR3 coding DNA: TGTGCCAGCAGTGAAGGACCGGAAGGAATTTACAATGAGCAGTTCTTC.

The chain combines TRBV28 with TRBJ2-7, with 12 positions matching TRBD2. The ends lost 5 bases at V and 4 bases at J; junction bases unmatched: 12. Germline V CDR1 and CDR2: MDHEN, SYDVKM. The CDR3 is made up of 17 amino acids. CDR3 in amino acids: CASSAAPGLAGGYEQYF. DNA of the CDR3: TGTGCCAGCAGTGCCGCCCCGGGGCTAGCGGGGGGGTACGAGCAGTACTTC.

This clonotype has ten or more counts. CDR3 DNA: TGTGCCAGCAGCCCTATGGGAACGGGGGCCGCCAATGAGCAGTTCTTC. Protein product: CASSPMGTGAANEQFF. This chain links TRBV4-2 with TRBJ2-1; the D call may be TRBD1 or TRBD2 (6 bases each). V lost 4 bases to trimming and J lost 6 bases, with 19 bases between them. Germline V gene sequence: CDR1 LGHNA, CDR2 YNFKEQ. The CDR3 has 16 residues.

This clonotype was observed at least ten times. The chain joins TRBV6-1 to TRBJ1-5, with a tentative D call TRBD1 (5 bases). Germline V gives CDR1 MNHNS, CDR2 SASEGT. V was trimmed by 3 bases and J by 5 bases, leaving 14 bases between them. The CDR3 has 15 residues. The CDR3 sequence is CASSDGSEGHQPQHF. CDR3 coding DNA: TGTGCCAGCAGTGATGGGAGTGAGGGGCATCAGCCCCAGCATTTT.

The sample holds many counts of this clonotype. The gene calls are TRBV7-2 and TRBJ2-1; a weak D match, TRBD2 (6 bases). CDR3 length equals 17 residues. CDR1 and CDR2 (germline): SGHTA, FQGNSA. The ends were cut back, 5 bases at V and 8 bases at J, with 25 bases in the middle. CDR3 residues: CASSPGWVGGSFDEQFF. The CDR3 DNA reads TGTGCCAGCAGCCCCGGCTGGGTTGGGGGGTCTTTCGATGAGCAGTTCTTC.

This chain links TRBV13 with TRBJ2-2; D may be TRBD1 or TRBD2 (5 bases each). V lost 4 bases and J 7 bases, leaving 28 bases between the germline ends. This CDR3 comprises 19 residues. In germline, CDR1 is PRHDT, CDR2 FYEKMQ (reference sequence). The chain's CDR3 is CASSSPPGTTEAAFGELFF. CDR3 DNA: TGTGCCAGCAGCTCGCCCCCGGGGACCACCGAGGCGGCGTTCGGGGAGCTGTTTTTT.

This clonotype was counted ten times or more. J is TRBJ1-1 and V is TRBV12-3 or TRBV12-4; D not resolved. This CDR3 comprises 13 residues. Trimming took off 6 bases at V and 2 bases at J, with 10 bases between the two ends. CDR3 coding DNA: TGTGCCAGCAGCTGGGGAGAAAACACTGAAGCTTTCTTT. This codes for CASSWGENTEAFF.

This rearrangement joins TRBV19 to TRBJ1-6; weak D call: TRBD1 (5 bases). This CDR3 spans 13 amino acids. The germline gives CDR1 LNHDA, CDR2 SQIVND (reference sequence). The germline V and J ends were trimmed by 6 bases and 5 bases, with 8 bases remaining between them. The CDR3 DNA is TGTGCCAGTAGGTGGGGCAATAATTCACCCCTCCACTTT. This gives the protein CASRWGNNSPLHF.

V gene TRBV12-3 or TRBV12-4 combines with J gene TRBJ2-2, with D unclear. There are 16 residues in the CDR3. V lost 4 bases and J 4 bases, leaving 16 bases between the germline ends. The CDR3 loop is CASSYFRGGGTGELFF. CDR3 sequence (DNA): TGTGCCAGCAGTTATTTCCGTGGTGGCGGCACCGGGGAGCTGTTTTTT.

This clonotype was counted at least ten times. This rearrangement joins TRBV6-1 to TRBJ2-7; D call uncertain. This CDR3 region has 14 residues. Per germline, CDR1 MNHNS and CDR2 SASEGT. The ends were cut back, 5 bases at V and 6 bases at J, with 17 bases in the middle. In DNA form, the CDR3 reads TGTGCCAGCAGTTCGATTCAGTTCCCGGGCGAGCAGTACTTC. Residues: CASSSIQFPGEQYF.

This clonotype has just a few counts. This rearrangement joins TRBV9 to TRBJ2-7; D unresolved. The length of the CDR3 is 13 residues. V gave up 3 bases and J gave up 1 base, with 8 bases separating them. Germline V gene sequence: CDR1 SGDLS, CDR2 YYNGEE. CDR3: CASSGAPSYEQYF. Written as DNA, the CDR3 is TGTGCCAGCAGCGGGGCCCCTTCCTACGAGCAGTACTTC.

J is TRBJ1-5 and V is TRBV9; no definite D call. Between the trimmed V and J ends, which lost 0 bases and 6 bases, there was a span of 13 bases. Germline V lookup: CDR1 SGDLS, CDR2 YYNGEE. The CDR3 consists of 15 residues. This CDR3 is CASSVDLAPSQPQHF. The CDR3 bases are TGTGCCAGCAGCGTAGATCTGGCTCCTAGTCAGCCCCAGCATTTT.

DNA of the CDR3: TGTGCCAGCAGCTTAGCTGGGACAGGGCTTGATACGCAGTATTTT. Translated, it gives CASSLAGTGLDTQYF. The chain is built from TRBV7-9 and TRBJ2-3, with 9 nucleotides matching TRBD1. CDR1 SEHNR and CDR2 FQNEAQ come from the germline V gene (reference sequence). The CDR3 loop spans 15 amino acids. Losses at the gene ends were 0 bases for V and 6 bases for J; bases not matched to a gene: 4. Combining the CDR3 with reference TRBV7-9 and TRBJ2-3 gives the whole variable domain DTGVSQNPRHKITKRGQNVTFRCDPISEHNRLYWYRQTLGQGPEFLTYFQNEAQLEKSRLLSDRFSAERPKGSFSTLEIQRTEQGDSAMYLCASSLAGTGLDTQYFGPGTRLTVL.

In its sample, this clonotype was seen a few times. This rearrangement joins TRBV7-3 to TRBJ2-3; the D call may be TRBD1 or TRBD2 (6 bases each). CDR3 size: 16 residues. Trimming took 4 bases from V and 3 from J, leaving 17 bases between them. Germline CDR1 SGHTA, CDR2 FQGTGA. CDR3 DNA sequence: TGTGCCAGCAGCTCGATAGGGGGGCAGGGAACAGATACGCAGTATTTT. It encodes CASSSIGGQGTDTQYF.

This clonotype was recorded a few times. This chain joins TRBV4-3 and TRBJ2-1; 10 positions agree with TRBD2. Germline V lookup: CDR1 LGHNA, CDR2 YSLEER. CDR3 size: 17 residues. The junction had 8 bases not matched to a gene; V was cut back by 2 bases and J by 4 bases. The CDR3 bases are TGCGCCAGCAGCCAACCCCCGGGACTAGCGAAATACAATGAGCAGTTCTTC. It translates to CASSQPPGLAKYNEQFF.

As to this clonotype: A much larger clone lies one base from this, so it may be a read error. The chain is built from TRBV7-9 and TRBJ2-7; possibly TRBD2 for D (5 bases). The CDR3 length is 13 residues. Germline V gene data show CDR1 as SEHNR and CDR2 as FQNEAQ (reference sequence). V lost 3 bases to trimming and J lost 5 bases, with 11 bases between them. The CDR3 region has the DNA TGTGCCAGCAGCTTCGACCCCGGGGACGAGCAGTACTTC. This codes for CASSFDPGDEQYF.

The chain employs TRBV29-1 and TRBJ1-1, with D perhaps matching TRBD1 (6 bases). The length of the CDR3 is 13 residues. The germline V gene encodes CDR1 SQVTM and CDR2 ANQGSEA. V gave up 2 bases and J gave up 4 bases, with 11 bases separating them. The CDR3 protein is CSVERSQGTEAFF. The CDR3 nucleotides are TGCAGCGTTGAACGGTCACAGGGCACTGAAGCTTTCTTT.

This chain links TRBV7-4 with TRBJ2-7; 7 bases map to TRBD2. After removal of 2 bases from V and 0 bases from J, the junction contained 7 bases not matched to a gene. CDR1 and CDR2 from the germline V gene are SGHVT and SQSDAQ. The CDR3 has 16 amino acids. The CDR3: CASSLPLASSSYEQYF. The CDR3 DNA sequence: TGTGCCAGCAGCTTACCACTAGCGTCGAGCTCCTACGAGCAGTACTTC.

This clonotype came up a few times. V usage is TRBV6-2 or TRBV6-3 and J usage is TRBJ2-1, with 7 bases fitting TRBD1. This CDR3 has 15 amino acids. CDR1 MNHEY and CDR2 SVGEGT come from the germline V gene. The V segment lost 2 bases and the J segment 7 bases; nucleotides outside the gene matches: 8. This CDR3 is CASSYPGQAGNEQFF. The CDR3 region has the DNA TGTGCCAGCAGTTACCCAGGACAGGCCGGAAATGAGCAGTTCTTC.

V is TRBV15 and J is TRBJ1-4; D remains unclear. The V end was cut by 1 base, the J end by 5 bases, with 11 bases between. Germline V gene sequence: CDR1 LNHNV, CDR2 YYDKDF (reference sequence). The CDR3 is made up of 15 amino acids. The DNA of the CDR3 is TGTGCCACCAGCAGAGGGATACCGAAGAATGAAAAACTGTTTTTT. It translates to CATSRGIPKNEKLFF.